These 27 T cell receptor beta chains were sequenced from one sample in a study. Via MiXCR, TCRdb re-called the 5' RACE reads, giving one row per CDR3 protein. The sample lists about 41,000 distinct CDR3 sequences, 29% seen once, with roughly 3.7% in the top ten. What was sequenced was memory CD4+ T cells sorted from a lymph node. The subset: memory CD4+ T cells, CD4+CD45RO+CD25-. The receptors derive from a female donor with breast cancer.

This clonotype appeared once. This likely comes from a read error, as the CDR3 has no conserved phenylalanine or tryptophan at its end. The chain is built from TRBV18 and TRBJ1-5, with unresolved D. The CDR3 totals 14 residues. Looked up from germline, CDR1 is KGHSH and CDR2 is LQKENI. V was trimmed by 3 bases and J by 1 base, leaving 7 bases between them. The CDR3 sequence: CASSPQASNQPQHS. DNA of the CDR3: TGTGCCAGCTCACCCCAGGCAAGCAATCAGCCCCAGCATTCT.

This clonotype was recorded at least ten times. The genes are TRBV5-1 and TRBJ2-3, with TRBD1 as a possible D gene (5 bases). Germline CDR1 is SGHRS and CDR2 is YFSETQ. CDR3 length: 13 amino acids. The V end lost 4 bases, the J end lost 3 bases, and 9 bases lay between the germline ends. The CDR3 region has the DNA TGCGCCAGCAGCCCTCAGGGAACAGATACGCAGTATTTT. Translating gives CASSPQGTDTQYF.

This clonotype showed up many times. CDR3 protein: CASTQADTSTDTQYF. DNA of the CDR3: TGCGCCAGCACCCAAGCGGATACCAGCACAGATACGCAGTATTTT. The J gene is TRBJ2-3, the V gene TRBV5-1, with a weak D call TRBD2 (5 bases). Germline assignment: CDR1 SGHRS and CDR2 YFSETQ. The V gene lost 6 bases and the J gene lost 0 bases, with 14 bases spanning the gap. The CDR3 covers 15 residues.

The CDR3 sequence: CSALDNVGPVYEQYF. The CDR3 DNA reads TGCAGTGCCCTGGATAATGTCGGGCCGGTCTACGAGCAGTACTTC. The chain carries TRBV20-1 and TRBJ2-7; D not resolved. The V gene's germline CDR1 is DFQATT and CDR2 SNEGSKA (reference sequence). There are 15 residues in the CDR3. The V gene lost 6 bases and the J gene lost 3 bases, with 21 bases spanning the gap.

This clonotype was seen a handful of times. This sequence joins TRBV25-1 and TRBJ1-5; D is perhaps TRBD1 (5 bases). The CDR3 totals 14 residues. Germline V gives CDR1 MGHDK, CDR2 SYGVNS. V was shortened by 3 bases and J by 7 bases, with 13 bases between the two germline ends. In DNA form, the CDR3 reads TGTGCCAGCAGTGACTCAGGGTCTTACCAGCCCCAGCATTTT. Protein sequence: CASSDSGSYQPQHF.

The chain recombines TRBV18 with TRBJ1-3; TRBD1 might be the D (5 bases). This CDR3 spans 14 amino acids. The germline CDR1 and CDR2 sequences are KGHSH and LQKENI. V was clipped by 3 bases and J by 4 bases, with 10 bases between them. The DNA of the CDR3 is TGTGCCAGCTCACCGACACGGGACGGAAACACCATATATTTT. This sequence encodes CASSPTRDGNTIYF.

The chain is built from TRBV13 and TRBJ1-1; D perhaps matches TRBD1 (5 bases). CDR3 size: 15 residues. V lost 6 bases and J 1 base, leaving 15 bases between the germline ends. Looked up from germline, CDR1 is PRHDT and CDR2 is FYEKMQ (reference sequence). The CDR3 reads CASSESGRSNTEAFF. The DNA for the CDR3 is TGTGCCAGCAGTGAGTCGGGACGGTCGAACACTGAAGCTTTCTTT.

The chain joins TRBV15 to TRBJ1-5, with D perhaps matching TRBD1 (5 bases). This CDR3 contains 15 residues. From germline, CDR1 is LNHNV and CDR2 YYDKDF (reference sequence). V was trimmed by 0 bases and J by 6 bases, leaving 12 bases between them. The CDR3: CATSRDGTKGQPQHF. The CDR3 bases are TGTGCCACCAGCAGAGATGGGACCAAGGGTCAGCCCCAGCATTTT.

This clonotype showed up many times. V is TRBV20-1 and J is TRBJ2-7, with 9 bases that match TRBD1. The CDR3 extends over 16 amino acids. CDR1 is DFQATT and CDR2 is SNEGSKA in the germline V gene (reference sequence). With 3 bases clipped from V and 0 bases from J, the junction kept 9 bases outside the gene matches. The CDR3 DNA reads TGCAGTGCTAGCGGGAACAGGGGGCCTAGCTCCTACGAGCAGTACTTC. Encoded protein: CSASGNRGPSSYEQYF.

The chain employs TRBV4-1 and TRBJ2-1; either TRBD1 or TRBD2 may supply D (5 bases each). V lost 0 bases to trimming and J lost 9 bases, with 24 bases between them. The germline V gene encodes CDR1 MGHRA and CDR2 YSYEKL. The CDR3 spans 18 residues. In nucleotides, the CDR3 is TGCGCCAGCAGCCAAGATAGAGAGGGGCTCCAACATATACTTGAGCAGTTCTTC. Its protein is CASSQDREGLQHILEQFF.

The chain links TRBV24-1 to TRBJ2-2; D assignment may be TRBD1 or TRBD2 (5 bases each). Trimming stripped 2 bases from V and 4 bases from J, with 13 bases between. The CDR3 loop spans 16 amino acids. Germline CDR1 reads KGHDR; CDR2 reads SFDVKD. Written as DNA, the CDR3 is TGTGCCACCAGTGATTGGACGGGACGGACCACCGGGGAGCTGTTTTTT. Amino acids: CATSDWTGRTTGELFF.

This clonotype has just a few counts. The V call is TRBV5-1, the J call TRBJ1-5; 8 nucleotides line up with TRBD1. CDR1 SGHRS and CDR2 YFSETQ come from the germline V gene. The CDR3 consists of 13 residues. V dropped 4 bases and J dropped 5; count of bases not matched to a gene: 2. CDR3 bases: TGCGCCAGCAGCGAGGGACAGGATCAGCCCCAGCATTTT. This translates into CASSEGQDQPQHF.

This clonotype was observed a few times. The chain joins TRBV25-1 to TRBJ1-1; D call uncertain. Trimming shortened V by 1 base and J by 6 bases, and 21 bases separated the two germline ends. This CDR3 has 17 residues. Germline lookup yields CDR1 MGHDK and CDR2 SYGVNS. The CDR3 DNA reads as TGTGCCAGCAGTGAATTAGGTGTCGGCACCAGCGGCGCTGAAGCTTTCTTT. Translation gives CASSELGVGTSGAEAFF. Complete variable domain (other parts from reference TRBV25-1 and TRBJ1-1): EADIYQTPRYLVIGTGKKITLECSQTMGHDKMYWYQQDPGMELHLIHYSYGVNSTEKGDLSSESTVSRIRTEHFPLTLESARPSHTSQYLCASSELGVGTSGAEAFFGQGTRLTVV.

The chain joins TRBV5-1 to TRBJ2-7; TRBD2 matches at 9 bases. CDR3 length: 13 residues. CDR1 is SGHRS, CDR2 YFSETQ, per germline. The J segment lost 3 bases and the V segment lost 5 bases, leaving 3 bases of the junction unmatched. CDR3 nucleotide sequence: TGCGCCAGCAGTTCGACTAGCGGCTACGAGCAGTACTTC. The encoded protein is CASSSTSGYEQYF. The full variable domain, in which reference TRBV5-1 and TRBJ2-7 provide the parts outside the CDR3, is KAGVTQTPRYLIKTRGQQVTLSCSPISGHRSVSWYQQTPGQGLQFLFEYFSETQRNKGNFPGRFSGRQFSNSRSEMNVSTLELGDSALYLCASSSTSGYEQYFGPGTRLTVT.

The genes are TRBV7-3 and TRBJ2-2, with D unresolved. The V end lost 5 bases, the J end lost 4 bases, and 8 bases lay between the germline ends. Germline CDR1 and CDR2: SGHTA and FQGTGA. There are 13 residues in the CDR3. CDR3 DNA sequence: TGTGCCAGCAGCCCCGTAATCACCGGGGAGCTGTTTTTT. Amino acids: CASSPVITGELFF.

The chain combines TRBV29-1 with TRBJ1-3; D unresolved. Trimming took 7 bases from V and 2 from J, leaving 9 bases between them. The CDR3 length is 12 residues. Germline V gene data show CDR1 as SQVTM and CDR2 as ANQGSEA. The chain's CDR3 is CSATWAGNTIYF. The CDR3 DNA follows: TGCAGCGCGACGTGGGCTGGAAACACCATATATTTT.

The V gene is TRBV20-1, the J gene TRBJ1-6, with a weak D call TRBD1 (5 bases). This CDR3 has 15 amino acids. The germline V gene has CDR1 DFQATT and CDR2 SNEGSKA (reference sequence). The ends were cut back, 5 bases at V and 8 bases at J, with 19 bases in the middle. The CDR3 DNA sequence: TGCAGTGCTCCTGTGCTGGGGCGGGCGGATTCACCCCTCCACTTT. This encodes CSAPVLGRADSPLHF.

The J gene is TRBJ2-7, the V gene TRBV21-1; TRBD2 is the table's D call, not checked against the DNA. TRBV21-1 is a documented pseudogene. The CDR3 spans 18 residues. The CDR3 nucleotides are TGTGCCAGCAGTCACATTAATGGGAGACTAGCGAATTCCTACGAGCAGTACTTC. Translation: CASSHINGRLANSYEQYF.

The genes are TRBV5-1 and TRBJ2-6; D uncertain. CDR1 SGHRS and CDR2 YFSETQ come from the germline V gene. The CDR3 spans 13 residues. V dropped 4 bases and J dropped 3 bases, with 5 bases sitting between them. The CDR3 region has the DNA TGCGCCAGCAGCCTGGTTGGGGCCAACGTCCTGACTTTC. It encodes CASSLVGANVLTF.

Written as DNA, the CDR3 is TGTGCCAGCAGTCTAGGACAGCCTCGTTACAATGAGCAGTTCTTC. It is translated as CASSLGQPRYNEQFF. This chain connects TRBV27 to TRBJ2-1; D is possibly TRBD1 (6 bases). The ends were cut back, 5 bases at V and 4 bases at J, with 15 bases in the middle. The CDR3 runs 15 residues. Per the germline V gene, CDR1 is MNHEY and CDR2 is SMNVEV (reference sequence).

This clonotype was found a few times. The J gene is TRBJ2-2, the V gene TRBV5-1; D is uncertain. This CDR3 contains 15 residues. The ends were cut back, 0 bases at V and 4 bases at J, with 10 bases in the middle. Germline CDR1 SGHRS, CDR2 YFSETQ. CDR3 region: CASSLALTTTGELFF. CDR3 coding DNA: TGCGCCAGCAGCTTGGCCCTTACGACCACCGGGGAGCTGTTTTTT. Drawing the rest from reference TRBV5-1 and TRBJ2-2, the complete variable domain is KAGVTQTPRYLIKTRGQQVTLSCSPISGHRSVSWYQQTPGQGLQFLFEYFSETQRNKGNFPGRFSGRQFSNSRSEMNVSTLELGDSALYLCASSLALTTTGELFFGEGSRLTVL.

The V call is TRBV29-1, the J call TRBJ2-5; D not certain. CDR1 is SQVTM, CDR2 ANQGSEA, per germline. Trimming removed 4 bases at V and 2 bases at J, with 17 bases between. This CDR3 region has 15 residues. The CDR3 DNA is TGCAGCGTTGTTTTTCGAGCACAACAGCAAGAGACCCAGTACTTC. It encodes CSVVFRAQQQETQYF.

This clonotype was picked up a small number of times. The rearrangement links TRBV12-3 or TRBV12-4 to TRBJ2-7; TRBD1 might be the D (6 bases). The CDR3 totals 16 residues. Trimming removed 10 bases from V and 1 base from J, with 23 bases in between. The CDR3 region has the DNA TGTGCCACCGCCCCAGGGGCGGCTTCCCTTTCCTACGAGCAGTACTTC. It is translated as CATAPGAASLSYEQYF.

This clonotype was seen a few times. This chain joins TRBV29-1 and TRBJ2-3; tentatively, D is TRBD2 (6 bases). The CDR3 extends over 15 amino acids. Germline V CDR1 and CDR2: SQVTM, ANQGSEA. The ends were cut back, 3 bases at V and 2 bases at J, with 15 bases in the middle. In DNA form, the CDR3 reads TGCAGCGTTGATCCCGGGGCGGGATACACAGATACGCAGTATTTT. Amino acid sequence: CSVDPGAGYTDTQYF.

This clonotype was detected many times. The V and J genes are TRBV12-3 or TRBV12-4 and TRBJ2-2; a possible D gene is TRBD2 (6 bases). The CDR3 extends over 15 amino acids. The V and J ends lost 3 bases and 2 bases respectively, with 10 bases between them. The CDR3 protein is CASSLGDFNTGELFF. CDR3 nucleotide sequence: TGTGCCAGCAGTTTGGGGGACTTTAACACCGGGGAGCTGTTTTTT.

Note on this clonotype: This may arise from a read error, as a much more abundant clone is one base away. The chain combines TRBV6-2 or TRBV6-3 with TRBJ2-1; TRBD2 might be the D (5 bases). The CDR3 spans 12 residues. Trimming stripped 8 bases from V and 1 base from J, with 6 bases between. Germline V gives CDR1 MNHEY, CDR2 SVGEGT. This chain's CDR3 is CASERSYNEQFF. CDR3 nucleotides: TGTGCCAGCGAGCGGTCCTACAATGAGCAGTTCTTC.

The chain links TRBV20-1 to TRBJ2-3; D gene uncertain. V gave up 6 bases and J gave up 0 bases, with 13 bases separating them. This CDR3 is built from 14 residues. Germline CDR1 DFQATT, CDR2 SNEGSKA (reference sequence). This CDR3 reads CSARPSPSTDTQYF. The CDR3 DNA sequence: TGCAGTGCCCGTCCCAGCCCTAGCACAGATACGCAGTATTTT.